These 5 T cell receptor beta chains originate from one sample sequenced in a study of CD8+ T cells in alopecia areata. cDNA serving as the sequencing template came from extracted, reverse transcribed RNA. Method: immunoSEQ multiplex PCR; TCRdb's copy keeps in-frame clones and lacks some. The sample contains over 100,000 clones, more than 40% of which appear only once. The treatment was: oral pan-JAK inhibitor, 5-10 mg twice daily. Sequenced material: CD4+ T cells sorted from blood, taken at week 4, from a patient treated with tofacitinib. The receptors originated from a human donor with alopecia areata.

The chain combines TRBV15 with TRBJ2-1; D perhaps matches TRBD1 (5 bases). This CDR3 has 14 amino acids. Deletions cut 3 bases from V and 8 bases from J, with 14 bases between. Per germline, CDR1 LNHNV and CDR2 YYDKDF (reference sequence). DNA of the CDR3: TGTGCCACCAGCAGCAGGGATCGTGTCCATGAGCAGTTCTTC. Translation gives CATSSRDRVHEQFF. Looking up the rest from reference TRBV15 and TRBJ2-1 gives the full variable domain: DAMVIQNPRYQVTQFGKPVTLSCSQTLNHNVMYWYQQKSSQAPKLLFHYYDKDFNNEADTPDNFQSRRPNTSFCFLDIRSPGLGDTAMYLCATSSRDRVHEQFFGPGTRLTVL.

J is TRBJ2-7 and V is TRBV21-1; the table assigns TRBD1, which was not confirmed against the DNA. TRBV21-1 has pseudogene status. The CDR3 contains 18 residues. The CDR3 protein is CASSKGPLTGGFSYEQYF. The CDR3, as DNA: TGTGCCAGCAGCAAAGGGCCCTTAACAGGGGGTTTTTCCTACGAGCAGTACTTC.

The V and J genes are TRBV29-1 and TRBJ2-1, with TRBD1 matching 7 bases. The CDR3 is 13 amino acids. V gave up 7 bases and J gave up 3 bases; unmatched junction bases: 6. The germline V gene has CDR1 SQVTM and CDR2 ANQGSEA. The CDR3 DNA reads TGCAGCGGCGACAGGGACAGCTACAATGAGCAGTTCTTC. It is translated as CSGDRDSYNEQFF.

This clone was recorded a few times. V is TRBV5-5 and J is TRBJ2-2; 7 bases line up with TRBD1. This CDR3 has 16 amino acids. V lost 4 bases to trimming and J lost 5 bases; unmatched junction nucleotides: 11. The germline V gene has CDR1 SGHKS and CDR2 YYEKEE (reference sequence). The CDR3 loop is CASSPPGARGTGELFF. The CDR3 bases are TGTGCCAGCAGCCCCCCCGGGGCCAGGGGGACCGGGGAGCTGTTTTTT.

The V gene is TRBV4-1, the J gene TRBJ2-3, with D perhaps matching TRBD2 (6 bases). The V gene's germline CDR1 is MGHRA and CDR2 YSYEKL. V lost 2 bases and J lost 2, with 14 bases in between. The CDR3 is made up of 16 amino acids. The chain's CDR3 is CASSQIGRGNTDTQYF. For the CDR3, the DNA is TGCGCCAGCAGCCAAATTGGACGGGGGAACACAGATACGCAGTATTTT.